This T cell receptor beta chain was obtained from a study of T cells in Graves' hyperthyroidism and ophthalmopathy. TCR beta CDR3 region amplification was performed from RNA transcripts. HTBI primers drove first-round RT-PCR of the TCR CDR3. TCRdb re-called the multiplex PCR reads with MiXCR, one entry per CDR3 protein. The sample lists 650,000 to 800,000 distinct CDR3 sequences; about 45% were seen once. The germline V gene encodes CDR1 SGDLS and CDR2 YYNGEE. This CDR3 is 14 amino acids long. V trimming: 4 bases; J trimming: 7 bases; junction bases outside the gene matches: 9. The genes are TRBV9 and TRBJ1-1; 8 nucleotides agree with TRBD1. This sequence was found in an adult man with Graves' disease, either hyperthyroidism or ophthalmopathy (not recorded which). Sequencing was carried out using peripheral blood or thyroid tissue (not recorded which). DNA for the CDR3: TGTGCCAGCAGCCCTAACAGGGGGAGCGGTGAAGCTTTCTTT. Protein sequence: CASSPNRGSGEAFF.